This T cell receptor (beta chain) was captured by sequencing in a study of OX40 agonist ivuxolimab in advanced cancers. Study context: Anti-PD-1, anti-PD-L1 or anti-CTLA-4 therapy given earlier was allowed, and approximately 43% had some.

The method was immunoSEQ multiplex PCR; TCRdb's version includes in-frame clones alone and lacks a portion of them. This sample yields 70,000 or so clones, of which about 91% are seen a single time; approximately 0.92% belongs to the top ten. This CDR3 has 17 amino acids. The J segment lost 9 bases and the V segment lost 1 base, leaving 12 bases of the junction unmatched. Germline V gene sequence: CDR1 LGHNA, CDR2 YSLEER. V and J are TRBV4-3 and TRBJ2-1; 10 positions agree with TRBD2. The sequencing used CD4+ or CD8+ T cells sorted from blood, collected in a trial of the OX40 agonist ivuxolimab. This clonotype was obtained from an adult with an advanced solid tumor such as melanoma, head and neck, liver or kidney cancer. The CDR3 DNA follows: TGCGCCAGCAGCCAAGGGGACCAGCGGGGGGGAGGCGGTGAGCAGTTCTTC. Its protein product is CASSQGDQRGGGGEQFF.